These 28 T cell receptor beta chains were sequenced from one sample in a study of control samples from healthy donors and cancer patients. Some clones are missing from TCRdb's copy, which holds only in-frame ones; the method was immunoSEQ multiplex PCR. The table includes about 130,000 clones, 90% detected once. The source material was blood. These receptors all stem from a man in his forties in good health.

This rearrangement joins TRBV27 to TRBJ2-1; 7 bases are shared with TRBD1. Germline V gives CDR1 MNHEY, CDR2 SMNVEV (reference sequence). The CDR3 loop spans 14 amino acids. Trimming cost V 8 bases and J 4 bases; bases outside gene matches: 8. The CDR3 here is CASRLRDRYNEQFF. For the CDR3, the DNA is TGTGCCAGCCGCCTCCGGGACAGATACAATGAGCAGTTCTTC.

The chain couples TRBV5-1 to TRBJ1-2; possibly TRBD1 for D (6 bases). CDR1 is SGHRS, CDR2 YFSETQ, per germline. The CDR3 has 14 residues. V was pared by 0 bases and J by 3 bases, with 9 bases between. The CDR3 nucleotides are TGCGCCAGCAGCTTGGACAGGGCTGACTATGGCTACACCTTC. Protein: CASSLDRADYGYTF.

The V call is TRBV6-6, the J call TRBJ1-4, with D possibly TRBD1 on 5 matching bases. V dropped 1 base and J dropped 5 bases, with 11 bases sitting between them. Germline-derived CDR1 and CDR2 are MNHNY and SVGAGI (reference sequence). The length of the CDR3 is 15 residues. CDR3 residues: CASSYYPGENEKLFF. The CDR3 region has the DNA TGTGCCAGCAGTTACTATCCGGGGGAGAATGAAAAACTGTTTTTT.

This clone was observed a single time. CDR3 loop: CASSSRGGDQTQYF. DNA for the CDR3: TGTGCCAGTAGTAGTCGGGGGGGCGACCAGACCCAGTACTTC. The chain combines TRBV19 with TRBJ2-5; 8 bases are shared with TRBD2. V lost 4 bases to trimming and J lost 6 bases; unmatched junction nucleotides: 7. The germline CDR1 and CDR2 sequences are LNHDA and SQIVND (reference sequence). The CDR3 runs to 14 residues.

This chain connects TRBV5-4 to TRBJ2-1; a possible D gene is TRBD2 (6 bases). The CDR3 sequence is 16 residues long. Germline CDR1 is SGHNT and CDR2 is YYREEE (reference sequence). Trimming shortened V by 2 bases and J by 0 bases, and 12 bases separated the two germline ends. The CDR3 sequence: CASSLPGASSYNEQFF. CDR3 nucleotide sequence: TGTGCCAGCAGCTTACCGGGAGCTAGCTCCTACAATGAGCAGTTCTTC.

The chain joins TRBV4-1 to TRBJ2-1; TRBD1 matches at 7 bases. The J segment lost 2 bases and the V segment lost 3 bases, leaving 4 bases of the junction unmatched. The CDR3 sequence is 15 residues long. CDR1 MGHRA and CDR2 YSYEKL come from the germline V gene. The CDR3 nucleotides read TGCGCCAGCAGCCACACGACAGGGACCTACAATGAGCAGTTCTTC. Its translation is CASSHTTGTYNEQFF.

The chain employs TRBV12-3 or TRBV12-4 and TRBJ1-1, with D uncertain. The CDR3 loop spans 13 amino acids. Deletions cut 1 base from V and 3 bases from J, with 6 bases between. In nucleotides, the CDR3 is TGTGCCAGCAGTTTAGACGGGTACACTGAAGCTTTCTTT. Its translation: CASSLDGYTEAFF.

The J gene is TRBJ2-6, the V gene TRBV5-1, with D unresolved. From germline, CDR1 is SGHRS and CDR2 YFSETQ. The CDR3 has 16 residues. The V end was cut by 1 base, the J end by 3 bases, with 11 bases between. CDR3 DNA sequence: TGCGCCAGCAGCTTGAGTCCTGTGAGTGGGGCCAACGTCCTGACTTTC. It specifies CASSLSPVSGANVLTF.

The CDR3 region is CAWSVTDSYEQYF. The CDR3 nucleotides read TGTGCCTGGAGTGTAACCGACTCCTACGAGCAGTACTTC. V and J are TRBV30 and TRBJ2-7; D uncertain. The CDR3 covers 13 residues. V shed 0 bases and J shed 0 bases, with 6 bases lying between them. Germline assignment: CDR1 GTSNPN and CDR2 SVGIG (reference sequence).

This chain joins TRBV4-1 and TRBJ1-2; D is perhaps TRBD1 (6 bases). The germline CDR1 and CDR2 sequences are MGHRA and YSYEKL. The CDR3 sequence is 16 residues long. The V end lost 0 bases, the J end lost 3 bases, and 14 bases lay between the germline ends. CDR3 sequence: CASSQDLGRGYYGYTF. The CDR3 nucleotides are TGCGCCAGCAGCCAAGATCTCGGCAGGGGATACTATGGCTACACCTTC.

This clone occurred a few times. V is TRBV5-8 and J is TRBJ2-2; 7 bases fit TRBD1. With 6 bases clipped from V and 6 bases from J, the junction kept 11 bases outside the gene matches. Germline CDR1 SGHTS, CDR2 YDEGEE. CDR3 size: 15 residues. DNA of the CDR3: TGTGCCAGCAAGATAAGTCCAGGGGGACCCGGGGAGCTGTTTTTT. This translates into CASKISPGGPGELFF. The full variable domain, completed using reference TRBV5-8 and TRBJ2-2, is EAGVTQSPTHLIKTRGQQATLRCSPISGHTSVYWYQQALGLGLQFLLWYDEGEERNRGNFPPRFSGRQFPNYSSELNVNALELEDSALYLCASKISPGGPGELFFGEGSRLTVL.

V gene TRBV5-6 combines with J gene TRBJ2-7; 11 bases fit TRBD2. The trim removed 2 bases at V and 0 bases at J, leaving 4 bases unmatched. The CDR3 has 16 amino acids. The germline V gene encodes CDR1 SGHDT and CDR2 YYEEEE. Here the CDR3 reads CASSFSGTSGSYEQYF. Written as DNA, the CDR3 is TGTGCCAGCAGCTTCTCCGGGACTAGCGGCTCCTACGAGCAGTACTTC.

The chain couples TRBV11-2 to TRBJ2-1; D not resolved. Germline CDR1 reads SGHAT; CDR2 reads FQNNGV. V lost 5 bases and J 7 bases, leaving 12 bases between the germline ends. The CDR3 is 13 amino acids. In DNA form, the CDR3 reads TGTGCCAGCAGCCTGGGTATCCTGAATGAGCAGTTCTTC. This sequence encodes CASSLGILNEQFF.

This clone was found once. The chain recombines TRBV6-4 with TRBJ1-1; TRBD1 is a possible D gene (6 bases). V was cut by 6 bases and J by 1 base, with 21 bases left in between. This CDR3 contains 17 residues. The germline gives CDR1 MRHNA, CDR2 SNTAGT. The CDR3 DNA is TGTGCCAGCAGAGTGAGGGGGGGAAGGAGACCGAACACTGAAGCTTTCTTT. Its translation: CASRVRGGRRPNTEAFF.

The V call is TRBV10-2, the J call TRBJ1-1; 7 positions agree with TRBD1. Germline trimming cut 6 bases from V and 6 bases from J; bases unmatched to any gene: 10. The germline gives CDR1 WSHSY, CDR2 SAAADI. There are 14 residues in the CDR3. In DNA, the CDR3 is TGCGCCAGCAGGGAAACAGGGGATCGCGCTGAAGCTTTCTTT. It specifies CASRETGDRAEAFF.

The gene calls are TRBV10-3 and TRBJ2-7; D perhaps matches TRBD1 (5 bases). CDR1 is ENHRY, CDR2 SYGVKD, per germline. The CDR3 length is 12 residues. Trimming removed 3 bases from V and 5 bases from J, with 8 bases in between. The CDR3 loop is CAISDQGHEQYF. CDR3 DNA sequence: TGTGCCATCAGTGATCAGGGCCACGAGCAGTACTTC.

The chain employs TRBV5-4 and TRBJ2-6; D remains unclear. V dropped 0 bases and J dropped 1 base, with 5 bases sitting between them. This CDR3 is built from 15 residues. CDR1 SGHNT and CDR2 YYREEE come from the germline V gene (reference sequence). The CDR3 nucleotides are TGTGCCAGCAGCTTGGGGGGTTCTGGGGCCAACGTCCTGACTTTC. Its protein product is CASSLGGSGANVLTF.

V is TRBV7-8 and J is TRBJ2-3; 9 positions match TRBD2. The V gene end was trimmed by 1 base and the J gene end by 7 bases; junction bases not matched to a gene: 3. CDR3 length: 14 amino acids. Germline lookup yields CDR1 SGHVS and CDR2 FQNEAQ. The CDR3 DNA reads TGTGCCAGCAGCTTAGTAGCGGGGGTCAATACGCAGTATTTT. Translating it yields CASSLVAGVNTQYF.

CDR3 loop: CASSQGYTGEGDTQYF. The CDR3 DNA follows: TGTGCCAGCAGCCAAGGATACACAGGGGAGGGCGATACGCAGTATTTT. The chain combines TRBV3-1 (or the pseudogene TRBV3-2) with TRBJ2-3; perhaps D is TRBD1 or TRBD2 (7 bases each). V was pared by 1 base and J by 6 bases, with 17 bases between. The germline V gene has CDR1 LGHDT and CDR2 YNNKEL (reference sequence). This CDR3 region has 16 residues.

In this sample, this clone turned up a few times. The rearrangement links TRBV30 to TRBJ2-7; D is ambiguous. V was trimmed by 3 bases and J by 2 bases, leaving 26 bases between them. The CDR3 consists of 18 residues. Germline CDR1 GTSNPN, CDR2 SVGIG (reference sequence). The CDR3 nucleotides read TGTGCCTGGAGGAGTGGGATCCCTACAGTTACACTTACCTACGAGCAGTACTTC. This translates into CAWRSGIPTVTLTYEQYF.

This clone occurred a few times. V and J are TRBV2 and TRBJ1-3; weak D call: TRBD1 (6 bases). Germline V CDR1 and CDR2: SNHLY, FYNNEI. With 4 bases removed from V and 3 bases from J, the gap between germline ends came to 10 bases. The CDR3 has 14 residues. As DNA, the CDR3 is TGTGCCAGCAGTGTTACAGGGTTTGGAAACACCATATATTTT. It codes for CASSVTGFGNTIYF.

The chain is built from TRBV24-1 and TRBJ1-1, with no clear D. This CDR3 is built from 15 residues. The germline V gene encodes CDR1 KGHDR and CDR2 SFDVKD. V was cut by 3 bases and J by 1 base, with 11 bases left in between. Here the CDR3 reads CATSDPGRTNTEAFF. The CDR3 nucleotides read TGTGCCACCAGTGATCCTGGACGGACGAACACTGAAGCTTTCTTT.

The chain employs TRBV3-1 (or the pseudogene TRBV3-2) and TRBJ2-2; D is uncertain. With 3 bases removed from V and 8 bases from J, the gap between germline ends came to 4 bases. CDR1 and CDR2 (germline): LGHDT, YNNKEL (reference sequence). There are 11 residues in the CDR3. As DNA, the CDR3 is TGTGCCAGCAGCCATAGTGGGGAGCTGTTTTTT. It translates to CASSHSGELFF.

V usage is TRBV24-1 and J usage is TRBJ2-3, with 11 bases matching TRBD2. The CDR3 runs to 18 residues. V lost 4 bases to trimming and J lost 6 bases; unmatched junction nucleotides: 14. Per germline, CDR1 KGHDR and CDR2 SFDVKD. In nucleotides, the CDR3 is TGTGCCACCAGTGACTCTCTCTTAGCGGGGGGGCCATCGGATACGCAGTATTTT. Translation gives CATSDSLLAGGPSDTQYF.

This chain joins TRBV19 and TRBJ1-1; possible D gene TRBD1, 6 bases. Trimming shortened V by 2 bases and J by 6 bases, and 10 bases separated the two germline ends. The germline CDR1 and CDR2 sequences are LNHDA and SQIVND (reference sequence). The length of the CDR3 is 13 residues. DNA of the CDR3: TGTGCCAGTAGTATAAACAGGGTCGCTGAAGCTTTCTTT. Protein sequence: CASSINRVAEAFF. The full variable domain, with the rest looked up from reference TRBV19 and TRBJ1-1, is DGGITQSPKYLFRKEGQNVTLSCEQNLNHDAMYWYRQDPGQGLRLIYYSQIVNDFQKGDIAEGYSVSREKKESFPLTVTSAQKNPTAFYLCASSINRVAEAFFGQGTRLTVV.

This chain joins TRBV5-1 and TRBJ1-4; the D gene is possibly TRBD1 (5 bases). Germline CDR1 reads SGHRS; CDR2 reads YFSETQ. The CDR3 extends over 13 amino acids. Trimming took 4 bases from V and 7 from J, leaving 11 bases between them. Here the CDR3 reads CASSRGEVEKLFF. The CDR3 nucleotides are TGCGCCAGCAGCCGGGGGGAGGTTGAAAAACTGTTTTTT.

V and J are TRBV10-3 and TRBJ1-2; no definite D call. The CDR3 is 12 amino acids. CDR1 and CDR2 (germline): ENHRY, SYGVKD. Trimming removed 2 bases at V and 8 bases at J, with 9 bases between. The CDR3 region is CAISEGLKGYTF. The DNA of the CDR3 is TGTGCCATCAGTGAGGGCCTGAAAGGCTACACCTTC.

This clone was counted between two and nine times. The chain joins TRBV30 to TRBJ2-3; D gene ambiguous. This CDR3 is built from 14 residues. V shed 2 bases and J shed 4 bases, with 13 bases lying between them. Per the germline V gene, CDR1 is GTSNPN and CDR2 is SVGIG (reference sequence). CDR3 sequence (DNA): TGTGCCTGGAGTCCTTTGGCTATCTCAGATACGCAGTATTTT. Protein sequence: CAWSPLAISDTQYF.